A single sample is the source of the 3 T cell receptor beta chains below, sequenced in a study of T-cell reconstitution after alpha-beta-depleted transplantation in children. Researchers prepared the TCRbeta library using unique molecular identifiers, the study reports. One entry per CDR3 protein, called by TCRdb with MiXCR from the PCR reads. The sample shows about 980,000 distinct CDR3 sequences, roughly 29% of them seen only once. Sequenced here: PBMCs, mostly from graft donor cells, sampled 360 days after TCRalphabeta/CD19-depleted stem cell transplant. The receptor set was obtained from a boy in the first two years of life who had a stem cell transplant for SCID, so the T cells may come from the graft donor.

This clonotype was detected a few times. This rearrangement joins TRBV20-1 to TRBJ2-5, with 15 bases fitting TRBD2. The V gene end was trimmed by 3 bases and the J gene end by 5 bases; junction bases not matched to a gene: 13. The CDR3 loop spans 18 amino acids. The germline gives CDR1 DFQATT, CDR2 SNEGSKA (reference sequence). CDR3 amino acids: CSASIPSGTSGGRETQYF. The CDR3 DNA reads as TGCAGTGCTAGTATCCCCTCCGGGACTAGCGGGGGGAGGGAGACCCAGTACTTC.

The V gene is TRBV5-4, the J gene TRBJ1-1, with D hard to call. The germline V gene has CDR1 SGHNT and CDR2 YYREEE (reference sequence). The CDR3 runs to 16 residues. Trimming pared 0 bases from V and 3 bases from J, leaving 15 bases between. CDR3 coding DNA: TGTGCCAGCAGCTTGGAACCGGAGACATCCCACACTGAAGCTTTCTTT. Encoded protein: CASSLEPETSHTEAFF. Full variable domain (rest looked up from reference TRBV5-4 and TRBJ1-1): ETGVTQSPTHLIKTRGQQVTLRCSSQSGHNTVSWYQQALGQGPQFIFQYYREEENGRGNFPPRFSGLQFPNYSSELNVNALELDDSALYLCASSLEPETSHTEAFFGQGTRLTVV.

This clonotype was counted ten times or more. V is TRBV5-1 and J is TRBJ2-7; TRBD1 agrees at 7 bases. J lost 6 bases, V lost 0 bases, and 9 bases had no gene match. Germline V gene data show CDR1 as SGHRS and CDR2 as YFSETQ. The CDR3 consists of 15 residues. The CDR3 is CASSLAGTALAEQYF. CDR3 sequence (DNA): TGCGCCAGCAGCTTGGCTGGGACAGCCCTCGCCGAGCAGTACTTC.